The source of this T cell receptor (beta chain) is a study of PD-1 blockade in classical Hodgkin lymphoma. Study-level results: Nivolumab initiated under 1 year post-ASCT led to patient exclusion.

Each of the patients experienced relapse following autologous stem cell transplantation, and their brentuximab vedotin exposure differed. Germline-derived CDR1 and CDR2 are MRHNA and SNTAGT. This CDR3 has 15 amino acids. Trimming at V came to 4 bases and at J to 2 bases, leaving 4 bases not matched to a gene. Comments on this clone: The target antigen is unknown.

The data were produced by immunoSEQ multiplex PCR, yet TCRdb's version contains in-frame clones alone and is incomplete. The table shows approximately 60,000 clones, with approximately 89% occurring only once. The chain couples TRBV6-4 to TRBJ2-5; 10 nucleotides match TRBD2. The TCR comes from a human donor with classical Hodgkin lymphoma. The sequences come from peripheral blood mononuclear cells (PBMCs), collected at baseline. The CDR3, as DNA: TGTGCCAGCAGTGTGCGAGCGGGGGGGCAAGAGACCCAGTACTTC. Its protein is CASSVRAGGQETQYF.